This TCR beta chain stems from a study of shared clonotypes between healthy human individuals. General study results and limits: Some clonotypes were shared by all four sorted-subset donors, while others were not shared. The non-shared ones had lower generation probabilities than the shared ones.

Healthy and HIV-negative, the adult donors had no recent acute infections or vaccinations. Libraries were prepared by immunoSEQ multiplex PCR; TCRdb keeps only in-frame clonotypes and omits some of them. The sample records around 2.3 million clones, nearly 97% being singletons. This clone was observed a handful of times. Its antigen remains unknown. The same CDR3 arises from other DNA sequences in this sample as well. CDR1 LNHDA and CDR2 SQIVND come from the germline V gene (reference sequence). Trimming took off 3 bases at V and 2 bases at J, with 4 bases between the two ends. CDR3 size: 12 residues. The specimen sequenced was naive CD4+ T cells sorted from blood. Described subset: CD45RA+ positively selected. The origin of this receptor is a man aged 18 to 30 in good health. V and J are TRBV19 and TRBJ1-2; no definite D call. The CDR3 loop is CASSMVNYGYTF. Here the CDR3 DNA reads TGTGCCAGTAGTATGGTAAACTATGGCTACACCTTC.